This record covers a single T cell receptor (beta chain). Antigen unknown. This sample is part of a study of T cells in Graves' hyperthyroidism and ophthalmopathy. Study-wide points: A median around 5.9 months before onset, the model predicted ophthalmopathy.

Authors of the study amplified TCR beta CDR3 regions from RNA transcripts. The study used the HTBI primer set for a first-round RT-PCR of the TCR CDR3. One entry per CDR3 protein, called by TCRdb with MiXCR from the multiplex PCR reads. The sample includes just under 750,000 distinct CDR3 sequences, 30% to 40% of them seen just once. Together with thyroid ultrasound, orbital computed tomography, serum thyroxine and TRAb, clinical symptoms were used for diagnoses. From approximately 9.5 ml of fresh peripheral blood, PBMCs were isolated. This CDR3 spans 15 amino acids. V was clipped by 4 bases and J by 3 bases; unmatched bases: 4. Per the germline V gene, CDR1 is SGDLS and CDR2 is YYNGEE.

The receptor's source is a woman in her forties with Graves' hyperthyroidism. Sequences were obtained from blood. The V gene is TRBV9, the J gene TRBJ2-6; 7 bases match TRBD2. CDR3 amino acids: CASSQGLVGANVLTF. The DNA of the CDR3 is TGTGCCAGCAGCCAAGGACTAGTTGGGGCCAACGTCCTGACTTTC.